The subject of this entry is one T cell receptor (beta chain). Via MiXCR, TCRdb re-called the PCR reads, giving one row per CDR3 protein. The sample lists about 12,000 distinct CDR3 sequences, roughly 47% seen once, with roughly 27% in the top ten. The data belong to a study of CD4 and CD8 cells across lung adenocarcinoma regions. Samples came from patients with localized non-small cell lung adenocarcinoma. The CDR3 extends over 20 amino acids. The V gene's germline CDR1 is MNHEY and CDR2 SMNVEV (reference sequence). The J gene is TRBJ2-1, the V gene TRBV27; 8 bases fit TRBD2. With the DNA end fitting TRBJ2-7 better, the J assignment may be wrong. The sequence came from a male donor with lung adenocarcinoma. The CD4 and CD8 labels of this study may be unreliable. Sequencing was carried out using CD8+ T cells from the margin of a lung tumor. This CDR3 reads CASSTRRGSSGYSCYNAQYF. The CDR3 DNA follows: TGTGCCAGCAGTACGAGACGGGGGTCTAGCGGGTACAGCTGCTACAATGCGCAGTACTTC.